The rows below give T cell receptor beta chains drawn from one sample of a study of molecular identifiers for immune sequencing clone quantification. TCRdb called the PCR reads again in MiXCR, with one record for every CDR3 protein. This sample has 550,000 to 750,000 distinct CDR3 sequences, with 20% found just once. The sequenced sample consisted of naive CD8+ T cells from blood, with Jurkat cell RNA spiked in. Receptors were obtained from a human donor in good health. Some libraries in this study had Jurkat cell RNA spiked in. The CDR3 runs from the conserved cysteine through the conserved F or W. The D gene is left open where the match is weak. Size is omitted from some rows. Given values are once, few, many or a class for expanded clones.

d_call	j_call	v_call	cdr3_length	clone_size	cdr3_nt	cdr3_aa
NA	TRBJ2-7	TRBV20-1	15	many	TGCAGTGCTAGCCCTTATCTTAGCGGAAAGCGCGAGCAGTACTTC	CSASPYLSGKREQYF
NA	TRBJ2-1	TRBV5-1	13	many	TGCGCCAGCAGCTTGGTTATCGGGGGCGGACTGTTCTTC	CASSLVIGGGLFF
NA	TRBJ2-3	TRBV2	11	many	TGTGCCAGTGACACGGGGGATACGCAGTATTTT	CASDTGDTQYF
NA	TRBJ1-1	TRBV12-3/TRBV12-4	17	few	TGTGCCAGCAGTGTCCTGCTCTCCGCCTCAAAGAACACTGAAGCTTTCTTT	CASSVLLSASKNTEAFF
NA	TRBJ2-3	TRBV27	16	many	TGTGCCAGCAGTGAGACAGGGACTTCTAGCACAGATACGCAGTATTTT	CASSETGTSSTDTQYF
TRBD2	TRBJ2-1	TRBV5-4	16	once	TGTGCCAGCAGCCCGAGGTTCGGGGGGGCCTACAATGAGCAGTTCTTC	CASSPRFGGAYNEQFF
TRBD1	TRBJ2-7	TRBV7-9	16	many	TGTGCCAGCAGCTTAGGACCGGGACAGGGGGCTTACGAGCAGTACTTC	CASSLGPGQGAYEQYF
NA	TRBJ2-5	TRBV11-2	14	NA	TGTGCCAGCAGCTTCGGGGCCACGGGGGAGACCCAGTACTTC	CASSFGATGETQYF
NA	TRBJ1-1	TRBV2	14	many	TGTGCCAGCAGAAACGCGTTCGGGAACACTGAAGCTTTCTTT	CASRNAFGNTEAFF
NA	TRBJ2-7	TRBV24-1	14	NA	TGTGCCACCCCCGGGCCCATTAGCTCCTACGAGCAGTACTTC	CATPGPISSYEQYF
NA	TRBJ2-1	TRBV20-1	18	NA	TGCGGTGCTAGAGATCTCGCTCCACGCGGGCTACGGTTGGATGAGCAGTTCTTC	CGARDLAPRGLRLDEQFF
NA	TRBJ2-1	TRBV28	16	many	TGTGCCAGCAGTTCTCCCCGGGACTCCTCCTACAATGAGCAGTTCTTC	CASSSPRDSSYNEQFF
NA	TRBJ1-5	TRBV6-2/TRBV6-3	16	many	TGTGCCAGCAGCAGGGGTGGCAGGGGATTAAATCAGCCCCAGCATTTT	CASSRGGRGLNQPQHF
NA	TRBJ2-7	TRBV5-1	15	NA	TGCGCCAGCAGCTTGGTCTCGACAGGGAGGTCCGAGCGGTACTTC	CASSLVSTGRSERYF
NA	TRBJ2-1	TRBV7-3	15	few	TGTGCCAGCAGCGACCGGGACGAGTGGAACAATGAGCAGTTCTTC	CASSDRDEWNNEQFF
NA	TRBJ1-4	TRBV4-1	17	few	TGCGCCAGCAGCCAAGAACCCCCCGCTGCAACTAATGAAAAACTGTTTTTT	CASSQEPPAATNEKLFF
TRBD1	TRBJ2-5	TRBV5-6	15	once	TGTGCCGGCAGCCTCGGACAGGGTGGGCAAGAGACCCAGTACTTC	CAGSLGQGGQETQYF
TRBD2	TRBJ2-1	TRBV29-1	16	many	TGCAGCGACCGGACTAGCGGGTCCTTAAAGTACAATGAGCAGTTCTTC	CSDRTSGSLKYNEQFF
NA	TRBJ2-7	TRBV10-3	12	many	TGTGCCGTGGCCGGGGAGTACTACGAGCAGTACTTC	CAVAGEYYEQYF
NA	TRBJ2-3	TRBV11-3	17	once	TGTGCCAGCAGCCGAGGAGGTTTTAGCGGAAGCACAGATACGCAGTATTTT	CASSRGGFSGSTDTQYF
NA	TRBJ2-7	TRBV19	14	few	TGTGCCAGTAGCCCCGGTGGGATGACCTACGAGCAGTACTTC	CASSPGGMTYEQYF
NA	TRBJ1-1	TRBV5-1	14	NA	TGCGCCAGCAGCTCGGGACAACAGAACACTGAAGCTTTCTTT	CASSSGQQNTEAFF
NA	TRBJ2-7	TRBV6-2/TRBV6-3	14	few	TGTGCCAACAGTTACAAGGGAAGTTCCTACGAGCAGTACTTC	CANSYKGSSYEQYF
NA	TRBJ2-2	TRBV6-5	19	NA	TGTGCCAGCAGTTACTCCGAGCCGGGGGACCCGACGTACACCGGGGAGCTGTTTTTT	CASSYSEPGDPTYTGELFF
NA	TRBJ2-7	TRBV14	13	many	TGTGCCAGCAGCCACACGGGCCTCGTAGAGCAGTACTTC	CASSHTGLVEQYF
NA	TRBJ2-1	TRBV4-3	16	NA	TGCGCCAGCAGCCAAGTTTGGCAGGGGGGCTACAATGAGCAGTTCTTC	CASSQVWQGGYNEQFF
NA	TRBJ2-7	TRBV7-9	13	many	TGTGCCAGCAGCTTAAAGGGGGGTTACGAGCAGTACTTC	CASSLKGGYEQYF
NA	TRBJ1-5	TRBV7-9	15	many	TGTGCCAGCAGCACTAACCGGGACATAAATCAGCCCCAGCATTTT	CASSTNRDINQPQHF
NA	TRBJ2-5	TRBV6-2/TRBV6-3	15	NA	TGTGCCAGCAGTTGCCCGGACCTTGTCCAAGAGACCCAGTACTTC	CASSCPDLVQETQYF